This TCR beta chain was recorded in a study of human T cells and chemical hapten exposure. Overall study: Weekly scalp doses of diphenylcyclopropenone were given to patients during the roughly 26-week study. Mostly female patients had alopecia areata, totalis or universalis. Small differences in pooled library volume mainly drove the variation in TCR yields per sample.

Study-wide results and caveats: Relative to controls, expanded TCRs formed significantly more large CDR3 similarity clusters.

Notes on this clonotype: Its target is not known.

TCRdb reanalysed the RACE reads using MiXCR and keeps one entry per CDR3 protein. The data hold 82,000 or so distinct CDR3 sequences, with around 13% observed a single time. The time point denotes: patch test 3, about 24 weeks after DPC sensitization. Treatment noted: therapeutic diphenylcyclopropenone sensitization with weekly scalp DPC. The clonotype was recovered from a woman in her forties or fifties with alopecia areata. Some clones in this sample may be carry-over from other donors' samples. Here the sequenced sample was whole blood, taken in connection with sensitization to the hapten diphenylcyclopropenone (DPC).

CDR3 loop: CASSASRRAGGQEKLFF. The CDR3 DNA is TGTGCCAGCTCCGCCTCGCGGAGGGCAGGAGGACAGGAAAAACTGTTTTTT. This sequence joins TRBV25-1 and TRBJ1-4; D perhaps matches TRBD1 (6 bases). The CDR3 spans 17 residues. With 8 bases removed from V and 8 bases from J, the gap between germline ends came to 27 bases. Germline V gives CDR1 MGHDK, CDR2 SYGVNS.